Shown below are 22 T cell receptor beta chains from a single sample sequenced in a study of control samples from healthy donors and cancer patients. Sequencing was performed with immunoSEQ multiplex PCR; in TCRdb, only in-frame clones are kept and a portion is missing. Of 91,000 or so clones in the sample, roughly nine tenths were seen once. The material sequenced was blood. These TCRs come from a woman in her twenties or thirties in good health.

This clone occurred once. This chain uses TRBV27 with TRBJ1-6; D is unresolved. This CDR3 is 12 amino acids long. The germline V gene has CDR1 MNHEY and CDR2 SMNVEV (reference sequence). The V gene lost 2 bases and the J gene lost 10 bases, with 6 bases spanning the gap. The CDR3 loop is CASSLGSSPLHF. Here the CDR3 DNA reads TGTGCCAGCAGTTTAGGTAGCTCACCCCTCCACTTT.

The gene calls are TRBV10-3 and TRBJ1-5; TRBD1 agrees at 9 bases. Trimming cost V 6 bases and J 5 bases; bases outside gene matches: 5. CDR1 and CDR2 from the germline V gene are ENHRY and SYGVKD. This CDR3 contains 14 residues. The CDR3 loop reads CAIRGGQGDQPQHF. The CDR3 bases are TGTGCCATCAGAGGGGGACAGGGCGATCAGCCCCAGCATTTT.

The V and J genes are TRBV6-5 and TRBJ1-2; 11 bases are a match to TRBD1. The CDR3 has 15 residues. V gave up 8 bases and J gave up 8 bases; unmatched junction bases: 13. Looked up from germline, CDR1 is MNHEY and CDR2 is SVGAGI. Here the CDR3 DNA reads TGTGCCAGCGAGGGCAGGGACAGGGGGACCTGGGGCTACACCTTC. It is translated as CASEGRDRGTWGYTF.

V usage is TRBV7-3 and J usage is TRBJ2-1; TRBD2 agrees at 9 bases. Germline-derived CDR1 and CDR2 are SGHTA and FQGTGA. The CDR3 loop spans 15 amino acids. The V segment lost 3 bases and the J segment 10 bases; nucleotides outside the gene matches: 10. DNA of the CDR3: TGTGCCAGCAGCTTCAGCGGGGGGCCACCCAACGAGCAGTTCTTC. It encodes CASSFSGGPPNEQFF.

V gene TRBV7-9 combines with J gene TRBJ1-1, with a weak D call TRBD1 (6 bases). Germline V gene data show CDR1 as SEHNR and CDR2 as FQNEAQ (reference sequence). This CDR3 is 14 amino acids long. V gave up 5 bases and J gave up 1 base, with 11 bases separating them. CDR3 sequence reads: CASSLQGWNTEAFF. The CDR3 DNA sequence: TGTGCCAGCAGCCTCCAGGGGTGGAACACTGAAGCTTTCTTT.

The V call is TRBV3-1 (or the pseudogene TRBV3-2), the J call TRBJ1-2, with D maybe TRBD1 (6 bases). Germline loops: CDR1 LGHDT, CDR2 YNNKEL (reference sequence). The CDR3 has 14 amino acids. Trimming removed 1 base from V and 8 bases from J, with 14 bases in between. In DNA form, the CDR3 reads TGTGCCAGCAGCCAAGTTTTGGGGGGCGAAGGCTACACCTTC. This encodes CASSQVLGGEGYTF.

The gene calls are TRBV13 and TRBJ2-1; TRBD2 is a possible D gene (6 bases). The germline V gene encodes CDR1 PRHDT and CDR2 FYEKMQ (reference sequence). Trimming shortened V by 1 base and J by 3 bases, and 13 bases separated the two germline ends. The CDR3 has 16 residues. This CDR3 reads CASSLEGGANYNEQFF. CDR3 nucleotide sequence: TGTGCCAGCAGCTTAGAGGGCGGGGCGAACTACAATGAGCAGTTCTTC.

This clone was recorded a few times. Here the CDR3 reads CASRGLGRHGYTF. The CDR3 coding sequence is TGTGCCAGCAGGGGACTTGGACGGCATGGCTACACCTTC. V is TRBV2 and J is TRBJ1-2; weak D call: TRBD1 (5 bases). The germline CDR1 and CDR2 sequences are SNHLY and FYNNEI. This CDR3 is 13 amino acids long. V was trimmed by 6 bases and J by 6 bases, leaving 14 bases between them.

This chain links TRBV7-9 with TRBJ2-1, with 11 bases identical to TRBD2. The CDR3 runs to 17 residues. V lost 5 bases, J lost 4 bases, and 10 bases stayed unmatched. Per the germline V gene, CDR1 is SEHNR and CDR2 is FQNEAQ (reference sequence). The CDR3 nucleotides read TGTGCCAGCAGCACGAATAGCGGGAGGGCTAGGTACAATGAGCAGTTCTTC. Translated: CASSTNSGRARYNEQFF.

This clone appeared once. This sequence joins TRBV5-1 and TRBJ2-5; unclear D gene. The germline gives CDR1 SGHRS, CDR2 YFSETQ. The CDR3 is 14 amino acids. The ends were cut back, 4 bases at V and 2 bases at J, with 12 bases in the middle. CDR3 sequence (DNA): TGCGCCAGCAGCGTAAACTATGGGCAAGAGACCCAGTACTTC. It yields the protein CASSVNYGQETQYF.

The chain joins TRBV5-5 to TRBJ1-1, with TRBD1 matching over 7 bases. The germline gives CDR1 SGHKS, CDR2 YYEKEE (reference sequence). The V and J ends lost 1 base and 3 bases, in that order; junction bases with no gene match: 0. The CDR3 is 13 residues long. The DNA for the CDR3 is TGTGCCAGCAGCTTGCAGGGGGACACTGAAGCTTTCTTT. It is translated as CASSLQGDTEAFF.

The DNA of the CDR3 is TGTGCCAGCAGCGTGACAAGCACGGCGGTAGATACGCAGTATTTT. Protein sequence: CASSVTSTAVDTQYF. V gene TRBV9 combines with J gene TRBJ2-3; no firm D call. Germline V CDR1 and CDR2: SGDLS, YYNGEE. CDR3 length: 15 amino acids. Deletions cut 2 bases from V and 5 bases from J, with 15 bases between.

The V call is TRBV19, the J call TRBJ1-5; D remains unclear. There are 14 residues in the CDR3. V lost 4 bases to trimming and J lost 4 bases, with 11 bases between them. From germline, CDR1 is LNHDA and CDR2 SQIVND (reference sequence). CDR3 nucleotides: TGTGCCAGTAGTACGGGGAGTCCGAATCAGCCCCAGCATTTT. This gives the protein CASSTGSPNQPQHF.

The chain couples TRBV7-9 to TRBJ2-3; D not resolved. Germline CDR1 SEHNR, CDR2 FQNEAQ (reference sequence). V was trimmed by 1 base and J by 0 bases, leaving 8 bases between them. CDR3 size: 15 residues. The CDR3 sequence: CASSLVQTSTDTQYF. In nucleotides, the CDR3 is TGTGCCAGCAGCTTAGTACAGACTAGCACAGATACGCAGTATTTT.

In this sample, this clone turned up a few times. This chain joins TRBV6-5 and TRBJ1-6, with a weak D call TRBD1 (5 bases). The germline V and J ends were trimmed by 8 bases and 7 bases, with 12 bases remaining between them. Germline CDR1 reads MNHEY; CDR2 reads SVGAGI. The CDR3 is 13 amino acids. The CDR3 sequence is CASGGQQNSPLHF. The CDR3, as DNA: TGTGCCAGCGGGGGTCAGCAAAATTCACCCCTCCACTTT.

The gene calls are TRBV5-1 and TRBJ2-7; weak D call: TRBD2 (7 bases). Per the germline V gene, CDR1 is SGHRS and CDR2 is YFSETQ. This CDR3 is built from 15 residues. Trimming took 0 bases from V and 6 from J, leaving 16 bases between them. The CDR3 here is CASSLGYGGGREQYF. The CDR3 nucleotides are TGCGCCAGCAGCTTGGGGTATGGGGGGGGGCGCGAGCAGTACTTC. Combining the CDR3 with reference TRBV5-1 and TRBJ2-7 gives the whole variable domain KAGVTQTPRYLIKTRGQQVTLSCSPISGHRSVSWYQQTPGQGLQFLFEYFSETQRNKGNFPGRFSGRQFSNSRSEMNVSTLELGDSALYLCASSLGYGGGREQYFGPGTRLTVT.

The gene calls are TRBV10-1 and TRBJ1-4, with 7 bases aligning to TRBD1. J gave up 3 bases and V 6 bases, and 4 bases lay outside the gene matches. The germline V gene encodes CDR1 WNHNN and CDR2 SYGVQD (reference sequence). The CDR3 has 14 amino acids. The CDR3 bases are TGCGCCAGCAGCGCCGGGACAGCTAATGAAAAACTGTTTTTT. It specifies CASSAGTANEKLFF.

The chain is built from TRBV3-1 (or the pseudogene TRBV3-2) and TRBJ1-2, with D uncertain. The CDR3 runs 15 residues. V was cut by 5 bases and J by 3 bases, with 16 bases left in between. The germline gives CDR1 LGHDT, CDR2 YNNKEL (reference sequence). The CDR3 DNA is TGTGCCAGCAGCGATTTGGGCGGGGTTCACTATGGCTACACCTTC. Translated, it gives CASSDLGGVHYGYTF.

This clone has just one count. The V call is TRBV5-1, the J call TRBJ1-4; no clear D gene. The CDR3 totals 13 residues. Looked up from germline, CDR1 is SGHRS and CDR2 is YFSETQ. Between the trimmed V and J ends, which lost 7 bases and 8 bases, there was a span of 15 bases. The chain's CDR3 is CASATEGLEKLFF. The CDR3 DNA reads as TGCGCCAGCGCCACTGAAGGACTAGAAAAACTGTTTTTT.

The rearrangement uses TRBV7-2 and TRBJ1-5; D is unresolved. The V gene's germline CDR1 is SGHTA and CDR2 FQGNSA. This CDR3 region has 13 residues. V lost 1 base, J lost 8 bases, and 9 bases lay in between. CDR3 loop: CASSLGGYKPQHF. For the CDR3, the DNA is TGTGCCAGCAGCTTAGGAGGCTATAAGCCCCAGCATTTT.

The chain combines TRBV30 with TRBJ1-3, with D perhaps matching TRBD1 (6 bases). V lost 8 bases and J 4 bases, leaving 15 bases between the germline ends. CDR3 length equals 13 residues. Per the germline V gene, CDR1 is GTSNPN and CDR2 is SVGIG (reference sequence). Here the CDR3 reads CAQQQGPGNTIYF. CDR3 in DNA: TGTGCCCAACAACAGGGCCCAGGAAACACCATATATTTT. The variable domain in full, with the rest retrieved from reference TRBV30 and TRBJ1-3, is SQTIHQWPATLVQPVGSPLSLECTVEGTSNPNLYWYRQAAGRGLQLLFYSVGIGQISSEVPQNLSASRPQDRQFILSSKKLLLSDSGFYLCAQQQGPGNTIYFGEGSWLTVV.

V and J are TRBV28 and TRBJ1-1; 8 bases are a match to TRBD1. Germline values: CDR1 MDHEN, CDR2 SYDVKM. The ends lost 10 bases at V and 5 bases at J; junction bases unmatched: 12. The CDR3 contains 14 residues. CDR3 sequence (DNA): TGTGCCACCACCGGGACAGGACCGGGGACTGAAGCTTTCTTT. The encoded protein is CATTGTGPGTEAFF.